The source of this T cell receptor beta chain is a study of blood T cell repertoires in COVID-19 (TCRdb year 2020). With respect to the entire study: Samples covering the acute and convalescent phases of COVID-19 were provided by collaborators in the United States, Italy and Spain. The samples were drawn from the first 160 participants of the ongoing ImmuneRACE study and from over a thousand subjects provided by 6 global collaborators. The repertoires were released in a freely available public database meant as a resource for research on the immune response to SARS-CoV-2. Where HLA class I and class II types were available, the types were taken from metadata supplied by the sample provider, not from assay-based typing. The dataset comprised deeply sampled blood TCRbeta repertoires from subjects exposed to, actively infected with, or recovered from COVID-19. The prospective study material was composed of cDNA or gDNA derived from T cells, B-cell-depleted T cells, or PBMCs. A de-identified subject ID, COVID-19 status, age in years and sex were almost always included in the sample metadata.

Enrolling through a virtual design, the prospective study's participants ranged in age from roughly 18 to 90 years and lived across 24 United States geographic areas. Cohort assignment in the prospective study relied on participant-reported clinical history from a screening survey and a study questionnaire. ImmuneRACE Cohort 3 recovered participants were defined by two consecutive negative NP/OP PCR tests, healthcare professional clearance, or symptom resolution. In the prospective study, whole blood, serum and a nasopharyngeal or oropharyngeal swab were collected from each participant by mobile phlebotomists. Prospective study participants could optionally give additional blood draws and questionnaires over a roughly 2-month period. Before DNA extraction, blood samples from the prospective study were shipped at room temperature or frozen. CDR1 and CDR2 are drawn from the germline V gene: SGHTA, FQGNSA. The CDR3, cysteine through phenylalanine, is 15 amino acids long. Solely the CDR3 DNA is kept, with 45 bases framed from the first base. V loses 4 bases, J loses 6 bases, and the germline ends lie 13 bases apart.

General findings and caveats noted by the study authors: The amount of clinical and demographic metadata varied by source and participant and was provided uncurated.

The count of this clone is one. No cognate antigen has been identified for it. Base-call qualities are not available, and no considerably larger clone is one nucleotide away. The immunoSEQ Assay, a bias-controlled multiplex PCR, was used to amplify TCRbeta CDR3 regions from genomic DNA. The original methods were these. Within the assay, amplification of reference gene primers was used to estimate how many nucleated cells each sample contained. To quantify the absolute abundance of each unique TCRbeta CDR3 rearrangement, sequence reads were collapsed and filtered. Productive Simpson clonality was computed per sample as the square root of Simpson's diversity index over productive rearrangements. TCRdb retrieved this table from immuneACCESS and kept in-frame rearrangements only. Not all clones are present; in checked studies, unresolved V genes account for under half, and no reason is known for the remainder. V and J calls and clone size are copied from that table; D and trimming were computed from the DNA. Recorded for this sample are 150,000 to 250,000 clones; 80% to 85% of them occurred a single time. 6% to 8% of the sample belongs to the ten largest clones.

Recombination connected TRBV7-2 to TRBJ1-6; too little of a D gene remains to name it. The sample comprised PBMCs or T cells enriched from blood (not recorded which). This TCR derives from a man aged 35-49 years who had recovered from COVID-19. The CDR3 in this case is CASSSHGNRNSPLHF. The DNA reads TGTGCCAGCAGCTCACACGGGAACCGTAATTCACCCCTCCACTTT.